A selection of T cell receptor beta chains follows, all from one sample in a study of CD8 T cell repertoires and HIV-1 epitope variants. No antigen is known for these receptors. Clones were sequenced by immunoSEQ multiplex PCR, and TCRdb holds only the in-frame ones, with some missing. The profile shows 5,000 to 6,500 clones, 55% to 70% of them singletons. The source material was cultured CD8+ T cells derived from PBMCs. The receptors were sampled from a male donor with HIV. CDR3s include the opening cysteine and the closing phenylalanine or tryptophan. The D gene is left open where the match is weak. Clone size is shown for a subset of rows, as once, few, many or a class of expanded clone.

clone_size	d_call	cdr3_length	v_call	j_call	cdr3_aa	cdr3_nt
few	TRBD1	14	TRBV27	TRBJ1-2	CASSLTGSNYGYTF	TGTGCCAGCAGTTTGACAGGGTCTAACTATGGCTACACCTTC
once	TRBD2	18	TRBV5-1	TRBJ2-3	CASSPTSGTTLSTDTQYF	TGCGCCAGCAGCCCGACTAGCGGGACCACTCTGAGCACAGATACGCAGTATTTT
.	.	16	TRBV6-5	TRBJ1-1	CASSYAGWGGGTEAFF	TGTGCCAGCAGTTACGCCGGGTGGGGGGGAGGCACTGAAGCTTTCTTT
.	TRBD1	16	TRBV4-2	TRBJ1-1	CASSPIGQELNTEAFF	TGTGCCAGCAGCCCTATAGGACAGGAACTGAACACTGAAGCTTTCTTT
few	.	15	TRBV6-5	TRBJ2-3	CASSYRRQLGDTQYF	TGTGCCAGCAGTTACCGTCGTCAGTTGGGGGATACGCAGTATTTT
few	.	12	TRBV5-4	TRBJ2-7	CASSLASYEQYF	TGTGCCAGCAGTCTGGCCTCCTACGAGCAGTACTTC
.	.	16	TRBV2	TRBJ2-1	CASSDTVGRRYNEQFF	TGTGCCAGCAGTGATACTGTTGGGCGCCGCTACAATGAGCAGTTCTTC
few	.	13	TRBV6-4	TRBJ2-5	CASSDRGRETQYF	TGTGCCAGCAGTGACAGGGGACGAGAGACCCAGTACTTC
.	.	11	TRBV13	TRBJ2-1	CASSFTNEQFF	TGTGCCAGCAGCTTTACCAATGAGCAGTTCTTC
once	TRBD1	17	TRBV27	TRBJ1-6	CASSPPQGGQGVSPLHF	TGTGCCAGCAGTCCTCCCCAGGGGGGACAGGGGGTTTCACCCCTCCACTTT
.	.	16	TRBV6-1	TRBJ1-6	CASSERRQHYNSPLHF	TGTGCCAGCAGTGAGAGGAGACAGCACTATAATTCACCCCTCCACTTT
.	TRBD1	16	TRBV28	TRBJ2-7	CASSLGGTGDAYEQYF	TGTGCCAGCAGTTTAGGGGGGACAGGCGATGCCTACGAGCAGTACTTC
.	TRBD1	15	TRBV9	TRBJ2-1	CASSIRDRGDDEQFF	TGTGCCAGCAGCATCCGGGACAGGGGGGATGATGAGCAGTTCTTC
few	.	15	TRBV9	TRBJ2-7	CASSATAGQAYEQYF	TGTGCCAGCAGCGCGACCGCGGGTCAGGCCTACGAGCAGTACTTC
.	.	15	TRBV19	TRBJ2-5	CASSSLSGGVETQYF	TGTGCCAGTAGTTCCCTCTCCGGAGGAGTGGAGACCCAGTACTTC
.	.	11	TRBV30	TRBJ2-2	CAWMVTGELFF	TGTGCCTGGATGGTCACCGGGGAGCTGTTTTTT
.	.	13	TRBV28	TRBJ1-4	CASSPATNEKLFF	TGTGCCAGCAGTCCTGCAACTAATGAAAAACTGTTTTTT